The 22 T cell receptor beta chains given below trace back to one sample, sequenced in a study of regulatory T cells in long-lasting Graves disease. Construction of the TCR beta libraries employed iRepertoire HTBI primers in conjunction with Arm-PCR of CDR3 regions. TCRdb passed the multiplex PCR reads through MiXCR, listing each CDR3 protein once. The data contain around 450,000 distinct CDR3 sequences, about 15% of them singletons. This sample's time point: newly diagnosed GD, antithyroid drugs for less than 3 months. The TCR library was prepared using RNA isolated from PBMCs. The sample also formed part of further work on T cells in Graves' hyperthyroidism and ophthalmopathy.

This specimen was peripheral blood mononuclear cells (PBMCs), taken at new diagnosis, from a patient treated with antithyroid drugs. Receptors were obtained from a young woman with Graves disease.

At least ten counts were recorded for this clonotype. The V call is TRBV20-1, the J call TRBJ2-1, with D possibly matching TRBD2 (6 bases). The CDR3 has 14 residues. Germline CDR1 is DFQATT and CDR2 is SNEGSKA (reference sequence). V dropped 5 bases and J dropped 7 bases, with 18 bases sitting between them. DNA of the CDR3: TGCAGTGCTCGACGGGGCGGGACTCCTAATGAGCAGTTCTTC. Translation gives CSARRGGTPNEQFF.

A note on this clonotype: The likely explanation is a read error, given a far larger clone one base away. The chain uses TRBV7-9 and TRBJ2-1, with a weak D call TRBD2 (6 bases). Germline lookup yields CDR1 SEHNR and CDR2 FQNEAQ (reference sequence). With 5 bases removed from V and 10 bases from J, the gap between germline ends came to 15 bases. There are 13 residues in the CDR3. The CDR3 nucleotides are TGTGCCAGCAGCGTCCGGGACTTCGGCGAGCAGTTCTTC. Translated: CASSVRDFGEQFF.

This chain joins TRBV20-1 and TRBJ2-7; 7 bases match TRBD2. The V gene's germline CDR1 is DFQATT and CDR2 SNEGSKA (reference sequence). The CDR3 is 16 residues long. The V gene end was trimmed by 2 bases and the J gene end by 1 base; junction bases not matched to a gene: 11. The CDR3 reads CSARFPWGGRSYEQYF. Here the CDR3 DNA reads TGCAGTGCTAGATTCCCCTGGGGGGGGAGGTCCTACGAGCAGTACTTC.

This clonotype was seen a handful of times. The rearrangement uses TRBV19 and TRBJ2-1, with D possibly called TRBD1 or TRBD2 (5 bases each). Germline V gene data show CDR1 as LNHDA and CDR2 as SQIVND (reference sequence). Deletions cut 3 bases from V and 10 bases from J, with 13 bases between. The CDR3 length is 13 residues. The CDR3 protein is CASSISPGREQFF. The CDR3, as DNA: TGTGCCAGTAGTATCTCCCCGGGGCGGGAGCAGTTCTTC.

Ten or more counts support this clonotype. The rearrangement joins TRBV11-3 to TRBJ2-5; weak D call: TRBD1 (7 bases). V was shortened by 5 bases and J by 2 bases, with 18 bases between the two germline ends. The length of the CDR3 is 16 residues. CDR1 SGHNT and CDR2 YENEEA come from the germline V gene. The CDR3 DNA is TGTGCCAGCAGCCCCATTGGGCCAGGGGGGCAAGAGACCCAGTACTTC. Translated, it gives CASSPIGPGGQETQYF.

This clonotype was seen only a few times. The chain couples TRBV9 to TRBJ2-2, with D perhaps TRBD2 (5 bases). Germline V gene sequence: CDR1 SGDLS, CDR2 YYNGEE. Trimming removed 4 bases from V and 1 base from J, with 11 bases in between. CDR3 length equals 15 residues. The CDR3 DNA is TGTGCCAGCAGCTTCCGGGGAAAGAACACCGGGGAGCTGTTTTTT. This gives the protein CASSFRGKNTGELFF. Together with reference TRBV9 and TRBJ2-2, the CDR3 gives the full variable domain: DSGVTQTPKHLITATGQRVTLRCSPRSGDLSVYWYQQSLDQGLQFLIQYYNGEERAKGNILERFSAQQFPDLHSELNLSSLELGDSALYFCASSFRGKNTGELFFGEGSRLTVL.

The chain uses TRBV19 and TRBJ1-1; tentatively, D is TRBD1 (6 bases). CDR1 and CDR2 (germline): LNHDA, SQIVND (reference sequence). Deletions cut 2 bases from V and 1 base from J, with 11 bases between. The CDR3 contains 15 residues. CDR3 bases: TGTGCCAGTAGTATAACCGGGGGGGCGAACACTGAAGCTTTCTTT. Protein: CASSITGGANTEAFF.

This clonotype was counted at least ten times. This sequence joins TRBV27 and TRBJ1-1, with D uncertain. Germline assignment: CDR1 MNHEY and CDR2 SMNVEV (reference sequence). This CDR3 has 18 residues. Trimming cost V 2 bases and J 0 bases, with 19 bases left between them. The CDR3 coding sequence is TGTGCCAGCAGTTTAAGGTCGGCGCGGTGGAGTGTGAACACTGAAGCTTTCTTT. Amino acid sequence: CASSLRSARWSVNTEAFF.

The chain employs TRBV10-3 and TRBJ2-1; TRBD2 is a possible D gene (6 bases). Germline CDR1 reads ENHRY; CDR2 reads SYGVKD. This CDR3 region has 16 residues. The CDR3 DNA follows: TGTACCTCAAGTGGCAGGCCGCGCGGGAAGTACAATGAGCAGTTCTTC. Translated, it gives CTSSGRPRGKYNEQFF.

This clonotype occurred many times. The rearrangement links TRBV28 to TRBJ1-5; TRBD1 matches 8 bases. Germline V lookup: CDR1 MDHEN, CDR2 SYDVKM. The length of the CDR3 is 14 residues. V dropped 7 bases and J dropped 3; count of bases not matched to a gene: 5. CDR3 sequence reads: CASKTGDANQPQHF. CDR3 DNA: TGTGCCAGCAAGACAGGGGACGCCAATCAGCCCCAGCATTTT. Variable domain in full (rest from reference TRBV28 and TRBJ1-5): DVKVTQSSRYLVKRTGEKVFLECVQDMDHENMFWYRQDPGLGLRLIYFSYDVKMKEKGDIPEGYSVSREKKERFSLILESASTNQTSMYLCASKTGDANQPQHFGDGTRLSIL.

This clonotype was detected once. V and J are TRBV6-1 and TRBJ1-2, with 9 nucleotides matching TRBD1. The V gene's germline CDR1 is MNHNS and CDR2 SASEGT. The CDR3 is 12 residues long. With V trimmed by 6 bases and J by 7 bases, 3 bases remained unmatched. The CDR3 DNA is TGTGCCAGCAGCAAGACAGGGGGTGGCTACACCTTC. Translating it yields CASSKTGGGYTF.

In this sample, this clonotype turned up many times. CDR3 protein: CASPARDNQNEQFF. The CDR3 nucleotides read TGTGCCAGCCCAGCCCGGGACAACCAGAATGAGCAGTTCTTC. The rearrangement links TRBV2 to TRBJ2-1; TRBD1 is a possible D gene (6 bases). Germline CDR1 and CDR2: SNHLY and FYNNEI. The length of the CDR3 is 14 residues. Trimming took off 8 bases at V and 7 bases at J, with 18 bases between the two ends. Full variable domain (remainder filled in from reference TRBV2 and TRBJ2-1): EPEVTQTPSHQVTQMGQEVILRCVPISNHLYFYWYRQILGQKVEFLVSFYNNEISEKSEIFDDQFSVERPDGSNFTLKIRSTKLEDSAMYFCASPARDNQNEQFFGPGTRLTVL.

This clonotype was recorded at least ten times. J is TRBJ2-2 and V is TRBV11-2, with 11 bases lining up with TRBD1. The CDR3 runs to 15 residues. Germline lookup yields CDR1 SGHAT and CDR2 FQNNGV. The V and J ends lost 10 bases and 3 bases, in that order; junction bases with no gene match: 7. DNA of the CDR3: TGTGCCACTTCCGGGACAGGGGGTCACACCGGGGAGCTGTTTTTT. Encoded protein: CATSGTGGHTGELFF.

This clonotype appeared many times. The rearrangement links TRBV7-3 to TRBJ2-1, with D tentatively TRBD2 (5 bases). The CDR3 is 18 amino acids. Germline V gene sequence: CDR1 SGHTA, CDR2 FQGTGA. Trimming stripped 1 base from V and 3 bases from J, with 19 bases between. The CDR3 coding sequence is TGTGCCAGCAGCTTAAGCCCCCCGGGGAGCGCCCTCTACAATGAGCAGTTCTTC. Translated, it gives CASSLSPPGSALYNEQFF. The complete variable domain, with remaining parts taken from reference TRBV7-3 and TRBJ2-1, reads GAGVSQTPSNKVTEKGKYVELRCDPISGHTALYWYRQSLGQGPEFLIYFQGTGAADDSGLPNDRFFAVRPEGSVSTLKIQRTERGDSAVYLCASSLSPPGSALYNEQFFGPGTRLTVL.

This clonotype was counted ten times or more. The CDR3 nucleotides are TGTGCCAGCAGTGAACCGGCGACAGGGTTGGGTTATGGCTACACCTTC. Residues: CASSEPATGLGYGYTF. J is TRBJ1-2 and V is TRBV2, with 7 bases lining up with TRBD1. This CDR3 is 16 amino acids long. Germline CDR1 reads SNHLY; CDR2 reads FYNNEI. V lost 2 bases to trimming and J lost 5 bases; unmatched junction nucleotides: 11.

This clonotype was counted ten times or more. V gene TRBV11-2 combines with J gene TRBJ1-5, with D hard to call. Germline loops: CDR1 SGHAT, CDR2 FQNNGV. The CDR3 extends over 13 amino acids. Trimming removed 1 base from V and 7 bases from J, with 8 bases in between. Here the CDR3 reads CASSLAPDQPQHF. The CDR3 DNA reads TGTGCCAGCAGCTTAGCGCCAGACCAGCCCCAGCATTTT.

This clonotype showed up just a few times. The chain is built from TRBV18 and TRBJ2-3; D might be TRBD2 (6 bases). The CDR3 sequence is 15 residues long. The V end lost 3 bases, the J end lost 4 bases, and 14 bases lay between the germline ends. Germline-derived CDR1 and CDR2 are KGHSH and LQKENI. The DNA for the CDR3 is TGTGCCAGCTCACCCCCAGGCCGGAGGGCAGATACGCAGTATTTT. Protein sequence: CASSPPGRRADTQYF.

This clonotype has only a few counts. This chain uses TRBV10-3 with TRBJ2-1; D is possibly TRBD1 or TRBD2 (5 bases each). From germline, CDR1 is ENHRY and CDR2 SYGVKD. This CDR3 has 16 amino acids. Trimming shortened V by 7 bases and J by 4 bases, and 20 bases separated the two germline ends. The CDR3, as DNA: TGTGCCATCACAACTACTGGGGCTGGGGGTTACAATGAGCAGTTCTTC. Translated: CAITTTGAGGYNEQFF.

This clonotype was counted many times. The chain employs TRBV24-1 and TRBJ1-2; possible D gene TRBD1, 5 bases. CDR1 and CDR2 from the germline V gene are KGHDR and SFDVKD. This CDR3 comprises 17 residues. V lost 5 bases and J lost 3, with 21 bases in between. The CDR3 reads CATSGPLGQEGYYGYTF. In DNA, the CDR3 is TGTGCCACCAGTGGCCCACTGGGGCAGGAGGGTTACTATGGCTACACCTTC.

The rearrangement uses TRBV4-1 and TRBJ2-1; 10 bases fit TRBD2. Per germline, CDR1 MGHRA and CDR2 YSYEKL. CDR3 size: 16 residues. V lost 3 bases, J lost 9 bases, and 11 bases stayed unmatched. The CDR3 region is CASSHTRAGGPPEQFF. CDR3 in DNA: TGCGCCAGCAGCCACACGAGAGCGGGAGGGCCCCCTGAGCAGTTCTTC.

This clonotype was counted only a few times. The chain has TRBV6-1 and TRBJ1-4; D might be TRBD1 (6 bases). The germline V and J ends were trimmed by 5 bases and 6 bases, with 16 bases remaining between them. Germline lookup yields CDR1 MNHNS and CDR2 SASEGT. The CDR3 is 15 residues long. CDR3 coding DNA: TGTGCCAGCAGTCCCGAGGGGGAGGTTTATGAAAAACTGTTTTTT. This encodes CASSPEGEVYEKLFF.

Ten or more counts support this clonotype. The chain couples TRBV11-2 to TRBJ2-2; 8 bases match TRBD2. The CDR3 contains 17 residues. Losses at the gene ends were 1 base for V and 3 bases for J; bases not matched to a gene: 7. CDR1 is SGHAT, CDR2 FQNNGV, per germline. The chain's CDR3 is CASSLGGGRLYTGELFF. The CDR3 nucleotides read TGTGCCAGCAGCTTAGGCGGGGGGCGCTTATACACCGGGGAGCTGTTTTTT. Combining the CDR3 with reference TRBV11-2 and TRBJ2-2 gives the whole variable domain EAGVAQSPRYKIIEKRQSVAFWCNPISGHATLYWYQQILGQGPKLLIQFQNNGVVDDSQLPKDRFSAERLKGVDSTLKIQPAKLEDSAVYLCASSLGGGRLYTGELFFGEGSRLTVL.